The clone carrying this TCR beta chain was counted ten times or more. No antigen is known for it. The data originate from a study of identical twins. Study-level findings and limits: These conclusions were based on statistical analysis (cross-sectional, not following the same donors).

TCRdb fed the 5' RACE reads into MiXCR, producing one record per CDR3 protein. Altogether just under 650,000 distinct CDR3 sequences are present, 7% to 7.5% being singletons, with the ten largest covering 1.6%. The ends lost 5 bases at V and 1 base at J; junction bases unmatched: 12. The CDR3 has 19 amino acids. The V gene's germline CDR1 is LNHNV and CDR2 YYDKDF (reference sequence). These data were also reused for a study on yellow fever vaccine responses in identical twins.

This clonotype originated in a woman aged 18-29 years in good health. The material sequenced was PBMCs. This rearrangement joins TRBV15 to TRBJ2-2; 11 bases match TRBD2. The CDR3 DNA sequence: TGTGCCACCAGCGGTACACTAGCGGGAGAATTAGAGAACACCGGGGAGCTGTTTTTT. This sequence encodes CATSGTLAGELENTGELFF.